These 26 T cell receptor beta chains share one sample of origin, sequenced in a study of OX40 agonist ivuxolimab in advanced cancers. The protocol was immunoSEQ multiplex PCR, while the TCRdb copy is restricted to in-frame clones and leaves out a portion. The repertoire consists of some 70,000 clones, with around 86% occurring once and the leading ten covering roughly 8.6%. The sample here was CD4+ or CD8+ T cells sorted from blood, taken in a trial of the OX40 agonist ivuxolimab. These receptors originate from an adult with an advanced solid tumor such as melanoma, head and neck, liver or kidney cancer.

A note on this clone: Other DNA sequences in the same sample also yield this CDR3. The V and J genes are TRBV7-2 and TRBJ2-7; no clear D. Germline V gene lookup returns CDR1 SGHTA and CDR2 FQGNSA. The CDR3 extends over 15 amino acids. Trimming removed 1 base from V and 4 bases from J, with 14 bases in between. DNA for the CDR3: TGTGCCAGCAGCTTAGAGGTGGGCGGACGATACGAGCAGTACTTC. This encodes CASSLEVGGRYEQYF.

This clone was seen just once. This sequence joins TRBV28 and TRBJ1-2, with unresolved D. Germline loops: CDR1 MDHEN, CDR2 SYDVKM. V shed 6 bases and J shed 8 bases, with 10 bases lying between them. The CDR3 spans 11 residues. This CDR3 reads CASSSTQGYTF. The CDR3 bases are TGTGCCAGCAGCTCAACTCAGGGCTACACCTTC.

The genes are TRBV5-4 and TRBJ2-7, with no clear D. The germline V gene has CDR1 SGHNT and CDR2 YYREEE (reference sequence). The ends were cut back, 2 bases at V and 1 base at J, with 10 bases in the middle. The CDR3 totals 14 residues. The CDR3 coding sequence is TGTGCCAGCAGCTTCGGGTCCTCTTCCTACGAGCAGTACTTC. This sequence encodes CASSFGSSSYEQYF.

The rearrangement uses TRBV6-1 and TRBJ2-2; TRBD1 might be the D (5 bases). The V gene's germline CDR1 is MNHNS and CDR2 SASEGT. This CDR3 contains 13 residues. Trimming stripped 6 bases from V and 5 bases from J, with 10 bases between. The CDR3 DNA sequence: TGTGCCAGCAGGCCTACAGGAACCGGGGAGCTGTTTTTT. This sequence encodes CASRPTGTGELFF.

The V call is TRBV9, the J call TRBJ1-1; D is unclear. Germline V lookup: CDR1 SGDLS, CDR2 YYNGEE. With 2 bases removed from V and 4 bases from J, the gap between germline ends came to 24 bases. The CDR3 is 18 amino acids. The CDR3 reads CASSVLSSGGLSGTEAFF. For the CDR3, the DNA is TGTGCCAGCAGCGTTTTGTCTTCCGGTGGTTTAAGCGGCACTGAAGCTTTCTTT.

This sequence joins TRBV6-1 and TRBJ1-1; tentatively, D is TRBD1 (5 bases). V shed 6 bases and J shed 2 bases, with 10 bases lying between them. The CDR3 has 13 residues. CDR1 and CDR2 from the germline V gene are MNHNS and SASEGT. CDR3 sequence: CASSWQGNTEAFF. The CDR3 DNA reads TGTGCCAGCAGCTGGCAGGGAAACACTGAAGCTTTCTTT.

The chain couples TRBV14 to TRBJ1-1; D gene uncertain. From germline, CDR1 is SGHDN and CDR2 FVKESK. Trimming stripped 4 bases from V and 5 bases from J, with 11 bases between. CDR3 length: 13 residues. The CDR3 here is CASSPRVGTEAFF. The CDR3 DNA reads as TGTGCCAGCAGCCCCCGAGTTGGAACTGAAGCTTTCTTT.

This clone has just one count. The rearrangement links TRBV7-6 to TRBJ2-2; D gene uncertain. This CDR3 comprises 13 residues. Germline CDR1 is SGHVS and CDR2 is FNYEAQ. The V end lost 5 bases, the J end lost 2 bases, and 6 bases lay between the germline ends. The CDR3 here is CASSPLNTGELFF. CDR3 nucleotides: TGTGCCAGCAGCCCACTAAACACCGGGGAGCTGTTTTTT.

The J gene is TRBJ2-2, the V gene TRBV19, with a weak D call TRBD2 (5 bases). Trimming stripped 3 bases from V and 6 bases from J, with 5 bases between. This CDR3 has 12 residues. Germline assignment: CDR1 LNHDA and CDR2 SQIVND (reference sequence). CDR3 sequence: CASSMEAGELFF. The DNA for the CDR3 is TGTGCCAGTAGTATGGAGGCCGGGGAGCTGTTTTTT.

The chain has TRBV14 and TRBJ1-3; D unclear. Trimming pared 5 bases from V and 0 bases from J, leaving 14 bases between. Per germline, CDR1 SGHDN and CDR2 FVKESK. This CDR3 has 16 amino acids. The CDR3 sequence is CASSDNRKSSGNTIYF. The CDR3 region has the DNA TGTGCCAGCAGCGATAATAGGAAGAGCTCTGGAAACACCATATATTTT.

The J gene is TRBJ1-1, the V gene TRBV25-1; D unclear. Germline V gene lookup returns CDR1 MGHDK and CDR2 SYGVNS. CDR3 length: 12 residues. Trimming removed 8 bases at V and 4 bases at J, with 11 bases between. The CDR3 DNA follows: TGTGCCAGCTCCGGACCGCTCACTGAAGCTTTCTTT. It codes for CASSGPLTEAFF.

The chain is built from TRBV5-1 and TRBJ2-2, with 7 bases matching TRBD1. The germline V gene encodes CDR1 SGHRS and CDR2 YFSETQ. This CDR3 comprises 16 residues. The junction had 11 bases not matched to a gene; V was cut back by 3 bases and J by 6 bases. CDR3 nucleotides: TGCGCCAGCAGCTCCCGCCAAACAGGGGTGTCCGGGGAGCTGTTTTTT. As protein: CASSSRQTGVSGELFF. The full variable domain, rest sourced from reference TRBV5-1 and TRBJ2-2, is KAGVTQTPRYLIKTRGQQVTLSCSPISGHRSVSWYQQTPGQGLQFLFEYFSETQRNKGNFPGRFSGRQFSNSRSEMNVSTLELGDSALYLCASSSRQTGVSGELFFGEGSRLTVL.

The genes are TRBV15 and TRBJ2-3, with TRBD2 identical over 13 bases. V gave up 3 bases and J gave up 1 base; unmatched junction bases: 1. This CDR3 spans 16 amino acids. The germline gives CDR1 LNHNV, CDR2 YYDKDF (reference sequence). CDR3 amino acids: CATSSGLAGGTDTQYF. The CDR3 nucleotides read TGTGCCACCAGCAGTGGACTAGCGGGGGGCACAGATACGCAGTATTTT.

The V and J genes are TRBV7-9 and TRBJ1-4, with 7 bases aligning to TRBD1. The CDR3 is 14 amino acids. The germline gives CDR1 SEHNR, CDR2 FQNEAQ (reference sequence). After removal of 1 base from V and 8 bases from J, the junction contained 4 bases not matched to a gene. The CDR3 region has the DNA TGTGCCAGCAGCTTAGTTCCGGGACAGGAAAAACTGTTTTTT. It specifies CASSLVPGQEKLFF.

The chain is built from TRBV7-3 and TRBJ2-5; the D is unclear. This CDR3 has 14 amino acids. Per the germline V gene, CDR1 is SGHTA and CDR2 is FQGTGA. The ends were cut back, 5 bases at V and 5 bases at J, with 15 bases in the middle. CDR3 nucleotide sequence: TGTGCCAGCAGCCCCGGGCAGGCCAGGGAGACCCAGTACTTC. It codes for CASSPGQARETQYF. Using reference TRBV7-3 and TRBJ2-5 for the parts outside the CDR3, the full variable domain is GAGVSQTPSNKVTEKGKYVELRCDPISGHTALYWYRQSLGQGPEFLIYFQGTGAADDSGLPNDRFFAVRPEGSVSTLKIQRTERGDSAVYLCASSPGQARETQYFGPGTRLLVL.

The chain links TRBV7-2 to TRBJ1-2; 7 bases are shared with TRBD1. The V and J ends lost 1 base and 0 bases, in that order; junction bases with no gene match: 5. Germline lookup yields CDR1 SGHTA and CDR2 FQGNSA. The CDR3 totals 16 residues. The CDR3 DNA reads TGTGCCAGCAGCTTAGGAGGGGGCCTTTCTAACTATGGCTACACCTTC. Its translation: CASSLGGGLSNYGYTF.

J is TRBJ2-4 and V is TRBV9; D gene uncertain. Trimming cost V 3 bases and J 0 bases, with 13 bases left between them. This CDR3 region has 16 residues. The germline V gene encodes CDR1 SGDLS and CDR2 YYNGEE. CDR3 coding DNA: TGTGCCAGCAGCGCGGCCCCGAGCGTAGCCAAAAACATTCAGTACTTC. Protein: CASSAAPSVAKNIQYF.

The CDR3: CASSYSQGSNSPLHF. Written as DNA, the CDR3 is TGTGCCAGCAGTTATAGCCAGGGTTCTAATTCACCCCTCCACTTT. The chain couples TRBV6-5 to TRBJ1-6, with a weak D call TRBD1 (5 bases). The CDR3 covers 15 residues. The ends were cut back, 3 bases at V and 6 bases at J, with 12 bases in the middle. Germline CDR1 reads MNHEY; CDR2 reads SVGAGI.

In this sample, this clone turned up once. V is TRBV27 and J is TRBJ1-2; D perhaps matches TRBD1 (6 bases). V lost 3 bases, J lost 4 bases, and 15 bases lay in between. CDR1 and CDR2 from the germline V gene are MNHEY and SMNVEV (reference sequence). This CDR3 has 15 amino acids. The DNA for the CDR3 is TGTGCCAGCAGTTTGACAGGAACCCTATCCTATGGCTACACCTTC. It specifies CASSLTGTLSYGYTF.

The chain is built from TRBV11-2 and TRBJ2-3, with a possible D match to TRBD2 (6 bases). The CDR3 contains 15 residues. V was trimmed by 6 bases and J by 9 bases, leaving 22 bases between them. Germline CDR1 reads SGHAT; CDR2 reads FQNNGV. CDR3 in amino acids: CASSRLDWGVETQYF. The CDR3 bases are TGTGCCAGCAGTCGACTAGATTGGGGGGTAGAGACGCAGTATTTT.

V usage is TRBV5-1 and J usage is TRBJ2-5; no definite D call. The CDR3 consists of 13 residues. Germline V gene sequence: CDR1 SGHRS, CDR2 YFSETQ. The V gene lost 4 bases and the J gene lost 6 bases, with 13 bases spanning the gap. Written as DNA, the CDR3 is TGCGCCAGCAGCCTCCCTTCCCATCAGACCCAGTACTTC. Protein sequence: CASSLPSHQTQYF.

The chain employs TRBV7-3 and TRBJ1-2; D ambiguous. The CDR3 has 14 amino acids. The germline V gene has CDR1 SGHTA and CDR2 FQGTGA. The V gene lost 5 bases and the J gene lost 6 bases, with 16 bases spanning the gap. CDR3 sequence reads: CASSTSTKTHGYTF. In nucleotides, the CDR3 is TGTGCCAGCAGCACGTCGACGAAGACCCATGGCTACACCTTC.

CDR3 in amino acids: CASSLGTGGQETQYF. In DNA form, the CDR3 reads TGTGCCAGCAGCTTAGGGACAGGGGGCCAAGAGACCCAGTACTTC. The genes are TRBV7-3 and TRBJ2-5; 11 positions agree with TRBD1. The junction had 0 bases not matched to a gene; V was cut back by 2 bases and J by 1 base. The CDR3 totals 15 residues. Germline values: CDR1 SGHTA, CDR2 FQGTGA. The full variable domain, completed using reference TRBV7-3 and TRBJ2-5, is GAGVSQTPSNKVTEKGKYVELRCDPISGHTALYWYRQSLGQGPEFLIYFQGTGAADDSGLPNDRFFAVRPEGSVSTLKIQRTERGDSAVYLCASSLGTGGQETQYFGPGTRLLVL.

The chain combines TRBV11-3 with TRBJ2-3; D ambiguous. Trimming pared 1 base from V and 2 bases from J, leaving 7 bases between. This CDR3 spans 14 amino acids. CDR1 is SGHNT, CDR2 YENEEA, per germline. The CDR3 nucleotides read TGTGCCAGCAGCTTAGTACAGTACACAGATACGCAGTATTTT. Translating it yields CASSLVQYTDTQYF. Together with reference TRBV11-3 and TRBJ2-3, the CDR3 gives the full variable domain: EAGVVQSPRYKIIEKKQPVAFWCNPISGHNTLYWYLQNLGQGPELLIRYENEEAVDDSQLPKDRFSAERLKGVDSTLKIQPAELGDSAVYLCASSLVQYTDTQYFGPGTRLTVL.

V gene TRBV9 combines with J gene TRBJ2-1; TRBD1 or TRBD2 may be the D gene (5 bases each). This CDR3 spans 18 amino acids. Trimming stripped 0 bases from V and 0 bases from J, with 16 bases between. Germline V gene sequence: CDR1 SGDLS, CDR2 YYNGEE. The CDR3 DNA sequence: TGTGCCAGCAGCGTAGGCTCAGGGACCTTTTTCTCCTACAATGAGCAGTTCTTC. Translated: CASSVGSGTFFSYNEQFF.

This clone came up once. The chain combines TRBV2 with TRBJ1-4, with D possibly being TRBD1 (6 bases). V shed 5 bases and J shed 11 bases, with 9 bases lying between them. Per the germline V gene, CDR1 is SNHLY and CDR2 is FYNNEI. CDR3 length: 11 residues. The CDR3 DNA is TGTGCCAGCAGTTACAGGGAGAAACTGTTTTTT. This gives the protein CASSYREKLFF.